The T cell receptor (beta chain) under discussion was sequenced for a study of cytotoxic CD8 clonotypes in ibrutinib-treated CLL. This CDR3 comprises 14 residues. CDR1 and CDR2 from the germline V gene are SGDLS and YYNGEE. Trimming left V 3 bases short and J 6 bases short, with 15 bases between. Assay used: immunoSEQ multiplex PCR; TCRdb lists only in-frame clones, some missing. Of 250,000 to 350,000 clones listed, approximately 79% are singletons. This specimen consisted of PBMCs, obtained at disease progression, from a patient treated with ibrutinib. The chain recombines TRBV9 with TRBJ1-1; TRBD1 might be the D (5 bases). The source is a human donor with chronic lymphocytic leukemia. The CDR3 coding sequence is TGTGCCAGCAGCGCAGATCTCAGGGTCCCTGAAGCTTTCTTT. Its translation: CASSADLRVPEAFF.